This T cell receptor (beta chain) was identified in a study of a mutant IDH1 vaccine in newly diagnosed glioma. About the research overall: Radiotherapy, temozolomide, or both had been given previously, and both were given to most.

Assay: immunoSEQ multiplex PCR; the TCRdb copy retains only in-frame clones and omits some. The table has about 120,000 clones, around 90% seen once. Looked up from germline, CDR1 is SNHLY and CDR2 is FYNNEI. Trimming pared 5 bases from V and 5 bases from J, leaving 12 bases between. The CDR3 runs 13 residues. For this clone: The antigen is unknown.

The time point: week 11, during vaccination. Topical imiquimod was applied with each vaccine dose, which held 300 ug of mutant IDH1 20-mer peptide. This receptor was obtained from a woman aged 45-65 years with glioma. The chain links TRBV2 to TRBJ1-1; a possible D gene is TRBD1 (6 bases). The sequenced sample was PBMCs, obtained from a glioma patient whose treatment included an IDH1 peptide vaccine. The CDR3 DNA follows: TGTGCCAGCAGTCCCGACAGGTCGACTGAAGCTTTCTTT. Its translation: CASSPDRSTEAFF.